This T cell receptor (beta chain) was retrieved from a study of blood T cells in healthy people across ages. General study results and limits: A strong correlation was seen between TCR beta diversity and naive T cell percentage. Unsorted PBMC input precluded a conclusive naive versus antigen-experienced comparison.

Points on this clonotype: Its specificity is not known.

For the second PCR, which ran for roughly 6 to 12 cycles, a sample-barcoded 5' primer and a J-beta primer mix were used. TCRdb called the 5' RACE reads again in MiXCR, with one record for every CDR3 protein. The repertoire consists of fewer than 1,000,000 distinct CDR3 sequences, with around 45% occurring once and the leading ten covering around 18%. V was cut by 3 bases and J by 5 bases, with 15 bases left in between. The CDR3 is 15 residues long. Germline V gives CDR1 SGDLS, CDR2 YYNGEE. The TCR was taken from a man at least 80 years old in good health. The sample was blood. The J gene is TRBJ2-1, the V gene TRBV9; D may be TRBD1 (6 bases). The CDR3 here is CASSASGTPHNEQFF. In DNA, the CDR3 is TGTGCCAGCAGCGCATCCGGGACACCCCACAATGAGCAGTTCTTC.